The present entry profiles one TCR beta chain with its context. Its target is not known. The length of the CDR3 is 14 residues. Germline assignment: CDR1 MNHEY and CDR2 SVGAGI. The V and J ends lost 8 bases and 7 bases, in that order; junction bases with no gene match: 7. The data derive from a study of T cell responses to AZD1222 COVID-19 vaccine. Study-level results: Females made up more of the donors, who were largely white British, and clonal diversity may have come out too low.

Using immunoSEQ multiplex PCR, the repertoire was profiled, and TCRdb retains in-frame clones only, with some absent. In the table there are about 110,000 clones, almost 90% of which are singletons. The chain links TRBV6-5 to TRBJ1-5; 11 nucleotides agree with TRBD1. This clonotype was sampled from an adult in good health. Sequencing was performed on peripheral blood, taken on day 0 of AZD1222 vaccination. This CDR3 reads CASARDRGIQPQHF. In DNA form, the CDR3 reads TGTGCCAGCGCCCGGGACAGGGGGATCCAGCCCCAGCATTTT.